Given below is one T cell receptor beta chain in context. Antigen specificity is unknown. This entry comes from a study of shared clonotypes between healthy human individuals. About the research overall: CD4 naive and memory got three plates each, CD8 naive two, CD8 memory one.

Regarding the study as a whole: Across subsets, estimated richness was generally greater for naive than for memory populations. Shared clonotypes across all four donors exceeded non-shared ones in generation probability. Investigators expected sequencing depth to affect clonotype sharing among donors.

Generated by immunoSEQ multiplex PCR, the TCRdb table keeps only in-frame clones and is missing some. Of around 2.1 million clones detected, about 92% appear once; the ten largest clones hold around 1.7%. Naive CD8 cells lacked CD45RO and underwent positive selection for CCR7, leaving out terminally differentiated effector memory CD45RA+ cells. The length of the CDR3 is 13 residues. Trimming took 0 bases from V and 5 from J, leaving 8 bases between them. The V gene's germline CDR1 is MNHEY and CDR2 SVGAGI. The TCR originated in a man aged 18 to 35 in good health. Some clones in this sample may be carry-over from other donors' samples. The sequenced sample consisted of naive CD8+ T cells from PBMCs. The chain links TRBV6-5 to TRBJ2-7; no firm D call. CDR3 in DNA: TGTGCCAGCAGTTACTCGTTCTTAGACGAGCAGTACTTC. Amino acids: CASSYSFLDEQYF.